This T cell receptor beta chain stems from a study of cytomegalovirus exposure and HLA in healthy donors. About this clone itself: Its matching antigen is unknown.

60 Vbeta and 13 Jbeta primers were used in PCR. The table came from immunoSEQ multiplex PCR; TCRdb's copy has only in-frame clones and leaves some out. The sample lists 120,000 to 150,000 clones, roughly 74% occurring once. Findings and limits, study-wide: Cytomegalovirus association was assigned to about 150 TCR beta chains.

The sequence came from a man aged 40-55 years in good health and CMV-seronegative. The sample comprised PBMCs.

CDR3 in amino acids: CASSLLEGGNTIYF. In nucleotides, the CDR3 is TGTGCCAGCAGTTTACTCGAGGGTGGAAACACCATATATTTT. V usage is TRBV6-6 and J usage is TRBJ1-3, with no clear D. V dropped 4 bases and J dropped 3 bases, with 10 bases sitting between them. The germline CDR1 and CDR2 sequences are MNHNY and SVGAGI (reference sequence). The CDR3 extends over 14 amino acids.